The 3 T cell receptor beta chains given below trace back to one sample, sequenced in a study of T cells in Graves' hyperthyroidism and ophthalmopathy. From RNA transcripts, TCR beta CDR3 regions were amplified. During a first-round RT-PCR of the TCR CDR3, the HTBI primer set was used. One entry per CDR3 protein, called by TCRdb with MiXCR from the multiplex PCR reads. This sample has approximately 530,000 distinct CDR3 sequences; just under 20% occur once, and the top ten carry 47%. Sequencing was done on a sample of blood. The receptors stem from a man in his forties with Graves' ophthalmopathy.

This sequence joins TRBV5-4 and TRBJ2-3; D not certain. The germline V gene has CDR1 SGHNT and CDR2 YYREEE (reference sequence). The CDR3 loop spans 16 amino acids. The V gene lost 1 base and the J gene lost 0 bases, with 12 bases spanning the gap. CDR3 region: CASSLRVATSTDTQYF. The CDR3 DNA is TGTGCCAGCAGCTTGCGTGTCGCAACTAGCACAGATACGCAGTATTTT.

This clonotype showed up just a few times. This chain connects TRBV12-3 or TRBV12-4 to TRBJ2-1; 8 nucleotides match TRBD2. J lost 3 bases, V lost 5 bases, and 6 bases had no gene match. The CDR3 is made up of 15 amino acids. In nucleotides, the CDR3 is TGTGCCAGCAGTCAGAATGCGGGGGGCTACAATGAGCAGTTCTTC. This codes for CASSQNAGGYNEQFF.

This clonotype was counted at least ten times. CDR3 loop: CASSVTGTRTDTQYF. CDR3 nucleotides: TGTGCCAGCAGCGTAACGGGGACTCGCACAGATACGCAGTATTTT. V is TRBV9 and J is TRBJ2-3, with D perhaps matching TRBD2 (6 bases). CDR1 is SGDLS, CDR2 YYNGEE, per germline. V lost 1 base and J 1 base, leaving 10 bases between the germline ends. This CDR3 is 15 amino acids long.